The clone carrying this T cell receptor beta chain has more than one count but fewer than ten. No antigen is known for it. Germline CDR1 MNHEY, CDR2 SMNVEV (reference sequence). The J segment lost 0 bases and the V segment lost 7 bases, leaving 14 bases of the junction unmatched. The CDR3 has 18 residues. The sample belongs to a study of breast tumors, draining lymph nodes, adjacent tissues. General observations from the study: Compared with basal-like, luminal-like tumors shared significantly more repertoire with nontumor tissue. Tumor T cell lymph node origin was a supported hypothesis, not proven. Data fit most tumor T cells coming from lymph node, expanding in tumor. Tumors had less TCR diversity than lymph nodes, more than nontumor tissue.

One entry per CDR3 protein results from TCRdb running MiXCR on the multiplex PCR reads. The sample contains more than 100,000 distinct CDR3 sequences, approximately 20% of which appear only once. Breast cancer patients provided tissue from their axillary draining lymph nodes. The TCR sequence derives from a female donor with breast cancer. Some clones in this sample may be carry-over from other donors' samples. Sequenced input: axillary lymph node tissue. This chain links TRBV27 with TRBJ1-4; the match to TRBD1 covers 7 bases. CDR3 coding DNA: TGTGCCAGCAAAAGGGAGGCAGGGGGAAGTGCAACTAATGAAAAACTGTTTTTT. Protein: CASKREAGGSATNEKLFF.